Included here is one T cell receptor (beta chain) sequence, with context. Its antigen is undetermined. This record comes from a study of cytomegalovirus exposure and HLA in healthy donors. Study outcomes and limitations: Researchers reported from a later analysis that most CMV-associated TCR beta chains appeared HLA-restricted.

The V gene's germline CDR1 is SGHDT and CDR2 YYEEEE. The CDR3 is 14 residues long. Trimming cost V 2 bases and J 9 bases, with 15 bases left between them. This PCR relied on a set of 60 Vbeta primers and 13 Jbeta primers. TCRdb's copy holds only in-frame clones and misses some; the assay was immunoSEQ multiplex PCR. This sample's clone table lists some 200,000 clones. The receptor was isolated from a woman under 30 in good health and CMV-seropositive. The sample was PBMCs. The J gene is TRBJ2-1, the V gene TRBV5-6; D unresolved. DNA of the CDR3: TGTGCCAGCAGCTTTGGTCGCCTTACCAGTGAGCAGTTCTTC. Translated: CASSFGRLTSEQFF.